Listed here is a single T cell receptor (beta chain). This record comes from a study of T-cell reconstitution after alpha-beta-depleted transplantation in children. V was clipped by 1 base and J by 2 bases, with 10 bases between them. Germline lookup yields CDR1 SGHRS and CDR2 YFSETQ. The CDR3 is 15 residues long. This sample's TCRbeta library carried unique molecular identifier barcodes. TCRdb fed the PCR reads into MiXCR, producing one record per CDR3 protein. The sample shows 200,000 to 250,000 distinct CDR3 sequences, about 9.5% of them seen only once. The receptor was derived from a human donor who donated a stem cell graft to a child with acute lymphoblastic leukemia. The sample in question was PBMCs from the stem cell graft donor, obtained from the stem cell graft. The chain couples TRBV5-1 to TRBJ2-1; D call uncertain. The chain's CDR3 is CASSLSVSTYNEQFF. CDR3 coding DNA: TGCGCCAGCAGCTTGAGCGTTTCCACCTACAATGAGCAGTTCTTC.